Sequencing of this T cell receptor (beta chain) was carried out in a study of blood T cell repertoires in COVID-19. J gave up 5 bases and V 5 bases, and 4 bases lay outside the gene matches. This CDR3 spans 15 amino acids. The germline CDR1 and CDR2 sequences are MNHEY and SVGAGI. TCRdb keeps only in-frame clones here, not all; method: immunoSEQ multiplex PCR. The sample includes roughly 340,000 clones, around 90% of them seen just once. This clone is a singleton in its sample. This clonotype was obtained from a woman in her 30s with COVID-19, enrolled during active disease. The chain couples TRBV6-5 to TRBJ2-2; 11 bases agree with TRBD1. The sample consisted of peripheral blood. CDR3 in amino acids: CASSLGQGGTGELFF. The CDR3 bases are TGTGCCAGCAGTCTGGGACAGGGGGGGACCGGGGAGCTGTTTTTT.